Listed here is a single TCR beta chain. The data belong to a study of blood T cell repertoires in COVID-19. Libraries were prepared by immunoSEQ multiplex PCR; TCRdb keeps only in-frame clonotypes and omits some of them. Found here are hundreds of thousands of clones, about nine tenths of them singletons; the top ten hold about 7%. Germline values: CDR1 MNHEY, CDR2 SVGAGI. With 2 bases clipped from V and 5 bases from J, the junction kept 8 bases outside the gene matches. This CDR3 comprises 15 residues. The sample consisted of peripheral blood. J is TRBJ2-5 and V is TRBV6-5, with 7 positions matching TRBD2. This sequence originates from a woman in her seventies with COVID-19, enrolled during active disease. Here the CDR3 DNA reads TGTGCCAGCAGTTACCCCTCCGGGGAGGGGGAGACCCAGTACTTC. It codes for CASSYPSGEGETQYF.